Listed below are T cell receptor beta chains from one sample, sequenced in a study of cytomegalovirus exposure and HLA in healthy donors. The data were produced by immunoSEQ multiplex PCR, yet TCRdb's version contains in-frame clones alone and is incomplete. The sample carries 160,000 or so clones, about four fifths recorded once. The sequenced material came from PBMCs. The receptors come from a male donor in good health and CMV-seropositive. Both conserved end residues are part of each CDR3. Fields, in order: CDR3 protein, CDR3 DNA, clone size, J gene, V gene, D gene. D genes are given only for firm matches. Size values are once, few and many counts, or a class for expanded clones, and some rows have none.

CASSLGDRGREKLFF | TGTGCCAGCAGTCTGGGGGACAGGGGGCGTGAAAAACTGTTTTTT | NA | TRBJ1-4 | TRBV27 | TRBD1
CAWSGGQSLYGYTF | TGTGCCTGGAGTGGGGGACAAAGCCTCTATGGCTACACCTTC | NA | TRBJ1-2 | TRBV30 | NA
CASSEISFNQPQHF | TGTGCCAGCAGTGAAATTAGTTTCAATCAGCCCCAGCATTTT | NA | TRBJ1-5 | TRBV6-1 | NA
CASSIGAGPQYF | TGTGCCAGTAGTATTGGGGCGGGACCGCAGTATTTT | NA | TRBJ2-3 | TRBV19 | NA
CAWRPSGVTEAFF | TGTGCCTGGAGACCATCCGGGGTCACTGAAGCTTTCTTT | once | TRBJ1-1 | TRBV30 | NA
CASFTGDGYDYEQYF | TGCGCCAGCTTTACTGGCGACGGGTACGACTACGAGCAGTACTTC | NA | TRBJ2-7 | TRBV5-1 | NA
CASSLRSGDRGVGGYTF | TGCGCCAGCAGCTTGAGGAGCGGGGACAGGGGAGTCGGTGGCTACACCTTC | NA | TRBJ1-2 | TRBV5-1 | TRBD1
CASSFGTGRGKYF | TGTGCCAGCAGCTTCGGGACGGGGAGGGGAAAGTACTTC | once | TRBJ2-7 | TRBV7-2 | TRBD2
CATSRDSTGNNEQFF | TGTGCCACCAGCAGAGATTCCACAGGGAACAATGAGCAGTTCTTC | NA | TRBJ2-1 | TRBV15 | NA
CASSLATFYNEQFF | TGTGCCAGCAGCTTGGCCACATTCTACAATGAGCAGTTCTTC | NA | TRBJ2-1 | TRBV5-8 | NA
CASRYTRHLYGYTF | TGTGCCAGCCGATACACCCGACACCTCTATGGCTACACCTTC | NA | TRBJ1-2 | TRBV2 | NA
CASSESFQGARQPQHF | TGCGCCAGCAGTGAGTCGTTTCAGGGGGCGAGGCAGCCCCAGCATTTT | few | TRBJ1-5 | TRBV10-2 | TRBD1
CASSGGAWSRNYGYTF | TGTGCCAGCAGCGGCGGGGCTTGGAGTAGGAACTATGGCTACACCTTC | once | TRBJ1-2 | TRBV7-2 | NA
CASKDRDSYGYTF | TGTGCCAGCAAGGACAGGGACAGCTATGGCTACACCTTC | NA | TRBJ1-2 | TRBV27 | TRBD1
CASSLSLRASDEQYF | TGTGCCAGCAGCCTCAGTCTCAGGGCTTCCGACGAGCAGTACTTC | NA | TRBJ2-7 | TRBV7-9 | NA
CSVELIGERSYEQYF | TGCAGCGTTGAACTAATAGGGGAAAGGTCCTACGAGCAGTACTTC | few | TRBJ2-7 | TRBV29-1 | NA
CASSRGASGVYEQYF | TGCGCCAGCAGCCGGGGGGCTAGCGGGGTTTACGAGCAGTACTTC | few | TRBJ2-7 | TRBV4-3 | TRBD2
CASSMAAGLYGYTF | TGTGCCAGTAGTATGGCGGCAGGACTCTATGGCTACACCTTC | NA | TRBJ1-2 | TRBV19 | NA
CASSWRLAGANEQYF | TGTGCCAGCAGTTGGCGTTTAGCGGGAGCCAACGAGCAGTACTTC | NA | TRBJ2-7 | TRBV28 | TRBD2
CASSPGTGVRGQYF | TGTGCCAGCAGTCCCGGGACAGGGGTACGGGGGCAGTACTTC | NA | TRBJ2-7 | TRBV7-2 | TRBD1
CASREAKNSIYTEAFF | TGTGCCAGTAGGGAGGCGAAGAACAGCATATACACTGAAGCTTTCTTT | once | TRBJ1-1 | TRBV19 | NA
CASSLGGNLQETQYF | TGTGCCAGCAGCTTAGGAGGGAACTTACAAGAGACCCAGTACTTC | NA | TRBJ2-5 | TRBV5-4 | NA
CASVYGEVGTQYF | TGTGCCAGCGTCTACGGGGAGGTTGGGACCCAGTACTTC | NA | TRBJ2-5 | TRBV6-1 | NA
CASREGDGYGYTF | TGTGCCAGCAGGGAAGGGGATGGCTATGGCTACACCTTC | few | TRBJ1-2 | TRBV6-6 | NA